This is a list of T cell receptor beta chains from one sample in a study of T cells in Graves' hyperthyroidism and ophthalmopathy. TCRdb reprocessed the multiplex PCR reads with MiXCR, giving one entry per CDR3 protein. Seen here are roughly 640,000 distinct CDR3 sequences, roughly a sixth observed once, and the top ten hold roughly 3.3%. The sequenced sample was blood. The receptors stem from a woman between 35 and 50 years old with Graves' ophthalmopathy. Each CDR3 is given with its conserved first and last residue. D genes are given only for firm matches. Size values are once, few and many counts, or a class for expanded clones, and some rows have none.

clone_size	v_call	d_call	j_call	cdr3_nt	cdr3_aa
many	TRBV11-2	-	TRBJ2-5	TGTGCCAGCAGCTTTACGGGACTTAAAGAGACCCAGTACTTC	CASSFTGLKETQYF
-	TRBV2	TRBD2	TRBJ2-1	TGTGCCAGCAGTCCATCCCCTAGCGGGGCCCTTGGTGAGCAGTTCTTC	CASSPSPSGALGEQFF
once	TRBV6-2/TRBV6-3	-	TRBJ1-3	TGTGCCAGCAGTTACTCTGGGGGACTACCTGGAAACACCATATATTTT	CASSYSGGLPGNTIYF
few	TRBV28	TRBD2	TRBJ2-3	TGTGCCAGCAGTTTGATAGCGGGATACACAGATACGCAGTATTTT	CASSLIAGYTDTQYF
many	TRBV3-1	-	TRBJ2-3	TGTGCCAGCAGCCCCGGGACCGGTGCATATACGCAGTATTTT	CASSPGTGAYTQYF
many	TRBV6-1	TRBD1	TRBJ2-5	TGTGCCAGCAGTGCGGACAGGGTCAGTGAGACCCAGTACTTC	CASSADRVSETQYF
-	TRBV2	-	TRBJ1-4	TGTGCCAGCAGTGAAGTCCGGGGTGGGGAAAAACTGTTTTTT	CASSEVRGGEKLFF
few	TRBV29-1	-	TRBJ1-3	TGCAGCGCCACCAGACCTCGGGGGTCCTCTGGAAACACCATATATTTT	CSATRPRGSSGNTIYF
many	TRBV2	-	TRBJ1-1	TGTGCCAGCAGTATCCGGAGGGAGAACACTGAAGCTTTCTTT	CASSIRRENTEAFF
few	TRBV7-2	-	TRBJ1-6	TGTGCCAGCAGCTTAACAATAACCTCCCCCCCCCTCCACTTT	CASSLTITSPPLHF
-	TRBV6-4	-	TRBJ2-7	TGTGCCAGCAGTTATCGAGTAGGGGCGGGTCGATCGCTGACCGAGCAGTACTTC	CASSYRVGAGRSLTEQYF
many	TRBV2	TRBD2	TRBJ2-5	TGTGCCAGCAGTGCCTTCCGGGTAGCGGGGCTCGGAAAGACCCAGTACTTC	CASSAFRVAGLGKTQYF
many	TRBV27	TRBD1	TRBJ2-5	TGTGCCAGCAGCCCCGGGACAGGGACGTTCCAGTACTTC	CASSPGTGTFQYF
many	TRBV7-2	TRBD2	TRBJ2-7	TGTGCCAGCAGCGAACGTAGCGGGAGCTCCTACGAGCAGTACTTC	CASSERSGSSYEQYF
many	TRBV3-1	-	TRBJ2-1	TGTGCCAGCAGCGCGGGCGGACAGTACAATGAGCAGTTCTTC	CASSAGGQYNEQFF
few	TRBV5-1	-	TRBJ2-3	TGCGCCAGCAGCTTCGCTAGGGCTAGCACAGATACGCAGTATTTT	CASSFARASTDTQYF
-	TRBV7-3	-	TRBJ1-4	TGTGCCAGCAGCTCAACCCAGGGGCGGACTAATGAAAGACTGTTTTTT	CASSSTQGRTNERLFF
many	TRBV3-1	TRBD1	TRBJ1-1	TGTGCCAGCAGCCTCCCCGGGACAGGCTCATCTGAAGCTTTCTTT	CASSLPGTGSSEAFF
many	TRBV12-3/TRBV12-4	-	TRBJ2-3	TGTGCCAGCAGTTTAGAGGACTCGCTAATCACAGATACGCAGTATTTT	CASSLEDSLITDTQYF
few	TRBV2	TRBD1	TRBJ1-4	TGTGCCAGCAGTGAAGACAGGGGGCTTAATGAAAAACTGTTTTTT	CASSEDRGLNEKLFF